The 14 T cell receptor beta chains reported below all come from one sample, sequenced in a study of blood T cells in healthy people across ages. The second PCR ran about 6 to 11 cycles with a sample-barcoded 5' primer and J-beta primers. MiXCR, run by TCRdb on the 5' RACE reads, gives a single entry per CDR3 protein. Seen here are about 1.6 million distinct CDR3 sequences, around 35% observed once, and the top ten hold roughly 10%. The material sequenced was blood. Receptor source: a woman in her thirties in good health.

The rearrangement joins TRBV20-1 to TRBJ1-1; TRBD1 matches 10 bases. CDR1 is DFQATT and CDR2 is SNEGSKA in the germline V gene (reference sequence). This CDR3 spans 14 amino acids. V gave up 7 bases and J gave up 2 bases; unmatched junction bases: 7. The CDR3 region has the DNA TGCAGTGTAAGGGCGACAGGGGGCAACACTGAAGCTTTCTTT. The encoded protein is CSVRATGGNTEAFF.

About this clonotype: Germline and junction disagree at one end, which may indicate a read error. The chain uses TRBV4-1 and TRBJ2-3; 7 nucleotides line up with TRBD1. The CDR3 is 16 amino acids. Germline-derived CDR1 and CDR2 are MGHRA and YSYEKL. The CDR3, as DNA: TGCGCCGGCAGCCAACGACAGGGAGTCGCCGCAGATACGCAGTATTTT. This encodes CAGSQRQGVAADTQYF.

This chain connects TRBV5-1 to TRBJ2-5; D unclear. CDR3 length: 14 residues. The V gene lost 4 bases and the J gene lost 5 bases, with 15 bases spanning the gap. Germline V lookup: CDR1 SGHRS, CDR2 YFSETQ. DNA of the CDR3: TGCGCCAGCAGCGCCGGTGTGGGTAGGGAGACCCAGTACTTC. It codes for CASSAGVGRETQYF.

The chain joins TRBV7-6 to TRBJ1-4; D is uncertain. The CDR3 contains 15 residues. In germline, CDR1 is SGHVS, CDR2 FNYEAQ. Between the trimmed V and J ends, which lost 1 base and 12 bases, there was a span of 18 bases. The CDR3 region has the DNA TGTGCCAGCAGCTTAGAGGCAGAACTTTTTCGGGAACTGTTTTTT. Its translation is CASSLEAELFRELFF.

The rearrangement uses TRBV7-8 and TRBJ2-1; possibly TRBD1 for D (6 bases). CDR3 size: 14 residues. Germline lookup yields CDR1 SGHVS and CDR2 FQNEAQ. Trimming stripped 3 bases from V and 6 bases from J, with 12 bases between. DNA for the CDR3: TGTGCCAGCAGCTTCGCGCAGGGGATCAATGAGCAGTTCTTC. It yields the protein CASSFAQGINEQFF.

The rearrangement links TRBV9 to TRBJ1-6; TRBD1 might be the D (6 bases). The CDR3 covers 15 residues. The V and J ends lost 4 bases and 7 bases respectively, with 15 bases between them. Germline V lookup: CDR1 SGDLS, CDR2 YYNGEE. The CDR3 nucleotides read TGTGCCAGCAGCCCCTCAGGACAGCAGAATTCACCCCTCCACTTT. This gives the protein CASSPSGQQNSPLHF.

This clonotype was seen more than once but under ten times. CDR3 region: CSARGAGLEETQYF. The DNA for the CDR3 is TGCAGTGCTAGGGGAGCGGGGCTGGAAGAGACCCAGTACTTC. The gene calls are TRBV20-1 and TRBJ2-5, with 7 positions matching TRBD2. The CDR3 is 14 amino acids. Per the germline V gene, CDR1 is DFQATT and CDR2 is SNEGSKA (reference sequence). V shed 3 bases and J 3 bases; nucleotides not matched to a gene: 7.

The rearrangement links TRBV10-3 to TRBJ2-5; D perhaps matches TRBD1 (6 bases). This CDR3 has 13 amino acids. CDR1 and CDR2 from the germline V gene are ENHRY and SYGVKD. The ends were cut back, 4 bases at V and 11 bases at J, with 17 bases in the middle. The CDR3 DNA is TGTGCCATCAGTGCGGTCAACAGGGTTGAGCAGTACTTC. Protein product: CAISAVNRVEQYF.

In this sample, this clonotype turned up a few times. The chain uses TRBV27 and TRBJ1-6; no clear D. Trimming stripped 5 bases from V and 0 bases from J, with 17 bases between. The CDR3 length is 18 residues. Germline V lookup: CDR1 MNHEY, CDR2 SMNVEV (reference sequence). The DNA for the CDR3 is TGTGCCAGCAGTCCTGCCTCCGGGATCAGCTCCTATAATTCACCCCTCCACTTT. As protein: CASSPASGISSYNSPLHF.

This clonotype was counted a few times. The genes are TRBV3-1 and TRBJ2-5, with D uncertain. The germline V gene encodes CDR1 LGHDT and CDR2 YNNKEL (reference sequence). The CDR3 is 16 residues long. Deletions cut 1 base from V and 1 base from J, with 13 bases between. This CDR3 is CASSQGRAPIQETQYF. The CDR3 DNA reads TGTGCCAGCAGCCAAGGCCGGGCTCCTATCCAAGAGACCCAGTACTTC.

This clonotype was recorded a few times. The chain employs TRBV25-1 and TRBJ2-5; the match to TRBD1 covers 11 bases. J lost 5 bases, V lost 10 bases, and 15 bases had no gene match. The CDR3 extends over 16 amino acids. CDR1 is MGHDK, CDR2 SYGVNS, per germline. The CDR3 DNA is TGTGCCACCTCCAAGGGTGGACAGGGGGCGCAGGAGACCCAGTACTTC. The encoded protein is CATSKGGQGAQETQYF.

This clonotype was seen only a few times. The V gene is TRBV5-1, the J gene TRBJ2-6; TRBD2 might be the D (6 bases). Germline values: CDR1 SGHRS, CDR2 YFSETQ. The CDR3 is 15 amino acids. Trimming took 2 bases from V and 2 from J, leaving 8 bases between them. The CDR3 protein is CASSFGEAGANVLTF. CDR3 in DNA: TGCGCCAGCAGCTTTGGGGAGGCTGGGGCCAACGTCCTGACTTTC. Full variable domain (rest looked up from reference TRBV5-1 and TRBJ2-6): KAGVTQTPRYLIKTRGQQVTLSCSPISGHRSVSWYQQTPGQGLQFLFEYFSETQRNKGNFPGRFSGRQFSNSRSEMNVSTLELGDSALYLCASSFGEAGANVLTFGAGSRLTVL.

The chain joins TRBV7-2 to TRBJ2-1, with 11 nucleotides matching TRBD2. The CDR3 runs 14 residues. Germline trimming cut 5 bases from V and 13 bases from J; bases unmatched to any gene: 10. Germline CDR1 and CDR2: SGHTA and FQGNSA. CDR3 DNA: TGTGCCAGCAGCCCTACGACTAGCGGGGCTAAACAGTTCTTC. This codes for CASSPTTSGAKQFF.

This clonotype has a count of ten or more. The J gene is TRBJ2-5, the V gene TRBV5-1, with D possibly called TRBD1 or TRBD2 (5 bases each). The CDR3 has 13 amino acids. Germline lookup yields CDR1 SGHRS and CDR2 YFSETQ. Trimming cost V 4 bases and J 2 bases, with 9 bases left between them. In DNA, the CDR3 is TGCGCCAGCAGCCGGGACCCTCAAGAGACCCAGTACTTC. It codes for CASSRDPQETQYF.